This TCR beta chain originates from a study of T cell repertoires in cytomegalovirus infection. Germline loops: CDR1 LNHNV, CDR2 YYDKDF (reference sequence). V was trimmed by 1 base and J by 1 base, leaving 16 bases between them. There are 17 residues in the CDR3. A word on this clonotype: Its antigen is undetermined.

MiXCR, applied by TCRdb to the reads, yields one record per CDR3 protein. The data contain fewer than 1,000,000 distinct CDR3 sequences, around 30% of them singletons. Here the sequenced sample was cultured CD8+ T cells from PBMCs, taken from culture after CMV antigen stimulation. The chain has TRBV15 and TRBJ1-2; unclear D gene. The sequence was obtained from a human donor in good health (CMV status not recorded). Some clones in this sample may be carry-over from other donors' samples. CDR3 amino acids: CATSRAYGPEGNYGYTF. For the CDR3, the DNA is TGTGCCACCAGCAGAGCATACGGTCCCGAGGGTAACTATGGCTACACCTTC. Supplemented by reference TRBV15 and TRBJ1-2, the full variable domain reads DAMVIQNPRYQVTQFGKPVTLSCSQTLNHNVMYWYQQKSSQAPKLLFHYYDKDFNNEADTPDNFQSRRPNTSFCFLDIRSPGLGDTAMYLCATSRAYGPEGNYGYTFGSGTRLTVV.